The present T cell receptor beta chain was sequenced within a study of human T cells and chemical hapten exposure. Study-level background: Sensitization applied 2% DPC to roughly 2 cm by roughly 2 cm of upper inner arm skin.

MiXCR, run by TCRdb on the RACE reads, gives a single entry per CDR3 protein. Here the sample spans approximately 370,000 distinct CDR3 sequences, 4.5% to 5.5% being singletons. V gave up 0 bases and J gave up 11 bases, with 17 bases separating them. Germline CDR1 and CDR2: SGHVS and FNYEAQ. The CDR3 has 16 residues. This clonotype was detected many times. Documented time point: pre-sensitization, week 0. The sample's treatment: therapeutic diphenylcyclopropenone sensitization with weekly scalp DPC. The TCR comes from a young woman with alopecia areata. Some clones in this sample may be carry-over from other donors' samples. This sample comprised whole blood, obtained in connection with sensitization to the hapten diphenylcyclopropenone (DPC). The chain couples TRBV7-6 to TRBJ1-6; D might be TRBD1 (5 bases). This CDR3 is CASSLARDARGTPLHF. The CDR3 DNA sequence: TGTGCCAGCAGCTTAGCGAGGGACGCTCGGGGGACACCCCTCCACTTT.